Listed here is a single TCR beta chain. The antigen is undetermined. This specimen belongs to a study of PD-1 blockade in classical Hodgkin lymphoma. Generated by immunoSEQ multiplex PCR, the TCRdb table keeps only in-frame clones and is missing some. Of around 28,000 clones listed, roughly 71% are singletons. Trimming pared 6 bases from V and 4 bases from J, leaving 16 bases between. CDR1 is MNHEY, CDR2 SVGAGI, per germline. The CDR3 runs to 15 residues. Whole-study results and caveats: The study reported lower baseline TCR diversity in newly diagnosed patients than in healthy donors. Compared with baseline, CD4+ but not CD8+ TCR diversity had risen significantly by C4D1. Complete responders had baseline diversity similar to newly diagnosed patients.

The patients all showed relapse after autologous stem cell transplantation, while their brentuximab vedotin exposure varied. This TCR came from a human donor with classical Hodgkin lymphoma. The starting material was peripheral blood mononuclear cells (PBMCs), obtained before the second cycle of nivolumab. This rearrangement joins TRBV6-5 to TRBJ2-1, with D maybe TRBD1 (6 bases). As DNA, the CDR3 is TGTGCCAGCAGGGCAACAGGGTTCGCTTACAATGAGCAGTTCTTC. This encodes CASRATGFAYNEQFF.